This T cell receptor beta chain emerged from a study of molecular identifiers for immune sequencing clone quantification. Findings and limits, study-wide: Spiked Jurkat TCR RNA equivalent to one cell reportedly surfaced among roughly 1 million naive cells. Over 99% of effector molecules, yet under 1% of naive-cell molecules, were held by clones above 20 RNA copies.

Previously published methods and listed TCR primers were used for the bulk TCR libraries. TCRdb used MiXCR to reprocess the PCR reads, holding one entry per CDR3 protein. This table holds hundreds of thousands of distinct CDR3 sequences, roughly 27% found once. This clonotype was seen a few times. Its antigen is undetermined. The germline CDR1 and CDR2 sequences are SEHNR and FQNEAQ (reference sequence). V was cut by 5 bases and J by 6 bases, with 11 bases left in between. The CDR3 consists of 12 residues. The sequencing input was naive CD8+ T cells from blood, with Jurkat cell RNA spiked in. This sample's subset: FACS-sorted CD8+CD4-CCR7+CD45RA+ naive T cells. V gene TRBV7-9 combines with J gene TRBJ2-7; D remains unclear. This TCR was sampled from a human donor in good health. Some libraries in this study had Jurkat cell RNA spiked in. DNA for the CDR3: TGTGCCAGCAGCCCAGCGTGGGCCGAGCAGTACTTC. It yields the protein CASSPAWAEQYF.